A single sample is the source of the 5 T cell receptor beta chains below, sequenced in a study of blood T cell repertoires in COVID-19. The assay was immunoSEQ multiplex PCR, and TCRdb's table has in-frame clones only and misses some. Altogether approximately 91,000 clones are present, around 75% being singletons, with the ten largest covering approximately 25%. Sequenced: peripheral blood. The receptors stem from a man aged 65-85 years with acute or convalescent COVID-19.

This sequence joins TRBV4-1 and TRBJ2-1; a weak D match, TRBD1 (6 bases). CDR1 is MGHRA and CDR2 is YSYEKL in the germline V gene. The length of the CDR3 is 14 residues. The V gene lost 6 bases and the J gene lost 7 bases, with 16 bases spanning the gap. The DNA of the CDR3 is TGCGCCAGCAGGCCTGTAGGGGGAGAAAATGAGCAGTTCTTC. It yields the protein CASRPVGGENEQFF.

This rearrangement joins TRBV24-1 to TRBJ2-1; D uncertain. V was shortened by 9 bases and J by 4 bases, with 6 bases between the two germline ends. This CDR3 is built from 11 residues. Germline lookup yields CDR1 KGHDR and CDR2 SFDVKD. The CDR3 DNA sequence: TGTGCCACCGGCCTTTACAATGAGCAGTTCTTC. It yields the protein CATGLYNEQFF.

The CDR3 region is CASSIRRGRRTNEKLFF. The CDR3 DNA is TGTGCCAGTAGTATCCGGAGGGGAAGACGGACTAATGAAAAACTGTTTTTT. The chain has TRBV19 and TRBJ1-4, with D possibly matching TRBD1 (5 bases). Per germline, CDR1 LNHDA and CDR2 SQIVND (reference sequence). V shed 3 bases and J shed 2 bases, with 16 bases lying between them. CDR3 length: 17 residues.

The CDR3 coding sequence is TGCAGCGTTGTTGGTATAGCATTGACAGGGCGGACCGGGGAGCTGTTTTTT. Translated, it gives CSVVGIALTGRTGELFF. This rearrangement joins TRBV29-1 to TRBJ2-2; 7 nucleotides agree with TRBD1. Germline values: CDR1 SQVTM, CDR2 ANQGSEA. This CDR3 comprises 17 residues. The V gene end was trimmed by 4 bases and the J gene end by 5 bases; junction bases not matched to a gene: 16.

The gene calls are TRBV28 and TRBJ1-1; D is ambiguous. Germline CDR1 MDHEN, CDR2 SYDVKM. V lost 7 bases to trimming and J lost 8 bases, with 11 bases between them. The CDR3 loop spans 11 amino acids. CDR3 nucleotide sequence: TGTGCCAGCATCACCGAGGGAGAAGCTTTCTTT. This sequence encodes CASITEGEAFF. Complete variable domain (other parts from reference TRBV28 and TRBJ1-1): DVKVTQSSRYLVKRTGEKVFLECVQDMDHENMFWYRQDPGLGLRLIYFSYDVKMKEKGDIPEGYSVSREKKERFSLILESASTNQTSMYLCASITEGEAFFGQGTRLTVV.